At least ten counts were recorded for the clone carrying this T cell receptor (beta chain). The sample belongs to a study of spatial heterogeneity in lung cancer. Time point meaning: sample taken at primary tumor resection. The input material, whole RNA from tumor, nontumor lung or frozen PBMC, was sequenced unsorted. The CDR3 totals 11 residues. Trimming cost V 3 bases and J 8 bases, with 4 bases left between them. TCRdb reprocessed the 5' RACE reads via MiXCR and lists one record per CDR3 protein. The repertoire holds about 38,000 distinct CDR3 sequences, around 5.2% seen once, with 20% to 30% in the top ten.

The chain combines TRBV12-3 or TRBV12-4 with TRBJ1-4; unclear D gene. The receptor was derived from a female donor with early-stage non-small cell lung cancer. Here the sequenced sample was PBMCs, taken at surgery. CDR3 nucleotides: TGTGCCAGCAGTTTCCGGGAAAAACTGTTTTTT. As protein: CASSFREKLFF.